This T cell receptor (beta chain) was observed in a study of blood T cell repertoires in COVID-19. Looking at the study overall: Nucleic acid was either cDNA or gDNA, and it came from T cells, B-cell-depleted T cells, or PBMCs.

This table comes from immunoSEQ multiplex PCR, and its TCRdb copy is limited to in-frame clones, with some not included. The repertoire consists of about 480,000 clones, with around nine tenths occurring once and the leading ten covering 7% to 10%. CDR1 is MNHEY and CDR2 is SMNVEV in the germline V gene (reference sequence). The CDR3 length is 14 residues. V lost 4 bases to trimming and J lost 7 bases; unmatched junction nucleotides: 8. Individuals aged about 18 to 90 years were recruited from fewer than 25 US areas. Cohort assignment relied on participant-reported clinical history. The sequence was collected from a woman aged 55-69 years who had recovered from COVID-19. The sequencing input was PBMCs or T cells enriched from blood (not recorded which). The J gene is TRBJ1-2, the V gene TRBV27, with 8 bases matching TRBD1. CDR3 sequence: CASSSIGQGSGYTF. The CDR3, as DNA: TGTGCCAGCAGTTCAATAGGACAGGGTAGTGGCTACACCTTC.